The sequence of this T cell receptor (beta chain) was determined in a study of T-cell reconstitution after alpha-beta-depleted transplantation in children. Per the germline V gene, CDR1 is LNHNV and CDR2 is YYDKDF (reference sequence). The CDR3 is 12 residues long. V gave up 5 bases and J gave up 5 bases, with 9 bases separating them. The TCRbeta library incorporated unique molecular identifiers. Using its own MiXCR run on the PCR reads, TCRdb lists one record per CDR3 protein. The sample has about 540,000 distinct CDR3 sequences, approximately 20% seen once. This receptor was obtained from a human donor who donated a stem cell graft to a child with acute lymphoblastic leukemia. Sequenced material: PBMCs from the stem cell graft donor, taken from the stem cell graft. The chain links TRBV15 to TRBJ2-5, with D uncertain. The CDR3 protein is CATSPFHETQYF. CDR3 DNA: TGTGCCACCAGCCCCTTCCACGAGACCCAGTACTTC.